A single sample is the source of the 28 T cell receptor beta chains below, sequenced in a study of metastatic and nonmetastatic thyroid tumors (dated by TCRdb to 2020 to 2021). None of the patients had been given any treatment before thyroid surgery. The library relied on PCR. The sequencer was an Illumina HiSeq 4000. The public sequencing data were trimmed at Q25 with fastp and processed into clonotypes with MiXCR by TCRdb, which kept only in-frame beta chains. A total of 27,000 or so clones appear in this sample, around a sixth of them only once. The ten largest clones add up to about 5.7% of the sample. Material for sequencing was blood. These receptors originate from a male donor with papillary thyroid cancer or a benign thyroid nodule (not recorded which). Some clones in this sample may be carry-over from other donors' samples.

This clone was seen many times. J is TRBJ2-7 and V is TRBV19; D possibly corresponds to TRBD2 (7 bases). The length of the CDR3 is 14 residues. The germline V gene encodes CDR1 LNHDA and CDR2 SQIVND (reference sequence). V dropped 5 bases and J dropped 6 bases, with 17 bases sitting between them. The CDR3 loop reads CASSPQGGRVEQYF. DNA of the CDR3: TGTGCCAGTAGTCCCCAAGGGGGGAGGGTCGAGCAGTACTTC.

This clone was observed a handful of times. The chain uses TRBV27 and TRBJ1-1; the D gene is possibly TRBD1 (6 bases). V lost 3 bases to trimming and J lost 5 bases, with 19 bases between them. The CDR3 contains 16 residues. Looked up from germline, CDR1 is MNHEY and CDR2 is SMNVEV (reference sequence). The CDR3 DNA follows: TGTGCCAGCAGTTTTGGGGGGACAAACGAGGTGACTGAAGCTTTCTTT. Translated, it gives CASSFGGTNEVTEAFF.

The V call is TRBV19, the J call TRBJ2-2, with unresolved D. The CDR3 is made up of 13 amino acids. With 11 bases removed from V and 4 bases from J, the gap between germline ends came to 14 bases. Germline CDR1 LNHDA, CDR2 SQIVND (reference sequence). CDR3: CALTSGRTGELFF. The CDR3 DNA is TGTGCCCTCACATCAGGTCGCACCGGGGAGCTGTTTTTT. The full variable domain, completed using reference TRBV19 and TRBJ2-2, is DGGITQSPKYLFRKEGQNVTLSCEQNLNHDAMYWYRQDPGQGLRLIYYSQIVNDFQKGDIAEGYSVSREKKESFPLTVTSAQKNPTAFYLCALTSGRTGELFFGEGSRLTVL.

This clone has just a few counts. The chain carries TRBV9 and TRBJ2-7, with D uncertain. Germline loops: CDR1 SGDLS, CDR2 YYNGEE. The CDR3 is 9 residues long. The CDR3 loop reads CASSAVPGV. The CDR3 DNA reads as TGTGCCAGCAGCGCTGTCCCCGGGGTC.

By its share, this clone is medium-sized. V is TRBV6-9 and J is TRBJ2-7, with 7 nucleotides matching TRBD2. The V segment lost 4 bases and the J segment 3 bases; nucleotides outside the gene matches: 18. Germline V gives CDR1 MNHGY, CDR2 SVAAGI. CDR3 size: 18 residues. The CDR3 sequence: CASSSGGFGSLPYYEQYF. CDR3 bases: TGTGCCAGCAGTTCCGGGGGGTTTGGTTCTCTACCCTACTACGAGCAGTACTTC.

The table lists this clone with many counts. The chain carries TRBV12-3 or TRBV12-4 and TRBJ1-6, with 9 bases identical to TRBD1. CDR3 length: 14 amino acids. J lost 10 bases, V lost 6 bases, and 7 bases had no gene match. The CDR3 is CASRSGTGYSPLHF. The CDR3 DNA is TGTGCCAGCAGATCCGGGACAGGGTACTCACCCCTCCACTTT.

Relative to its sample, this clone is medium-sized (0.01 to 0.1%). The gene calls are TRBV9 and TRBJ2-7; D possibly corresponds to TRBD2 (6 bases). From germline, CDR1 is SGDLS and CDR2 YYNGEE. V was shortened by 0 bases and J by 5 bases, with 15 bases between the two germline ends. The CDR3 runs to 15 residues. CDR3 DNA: TGTGCCAGCAGCGTAGTGGGCGGAGGGGCCGACGAGCAGTACTTC. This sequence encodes CASSVVGGGADEQYF.

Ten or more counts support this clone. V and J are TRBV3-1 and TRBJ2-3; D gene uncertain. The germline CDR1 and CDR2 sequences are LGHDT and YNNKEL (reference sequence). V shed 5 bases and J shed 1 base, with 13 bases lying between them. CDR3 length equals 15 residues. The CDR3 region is CASSLQLTGTDTQYF. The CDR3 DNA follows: TGTGCCAGCAGCTTACAGCTTACGGGCACAGATACGCAGTATTTT.

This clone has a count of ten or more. CDR3 sequence: CASSYEGGSYNEQFF. As DNA, the CDR3 is TGTGCCAGCAGTTACGAGGGGGGCTCCTACAATGAGCAGTTCTTC. The V gene is TRBV6-6, the J gene TRBJ2-1, with D perhaps assigned TRBD1 or TRBD2 (6 bases each). The CDR3 loop spans 15 amino acids. In germline, CDR1 is MNHNY, CDR2 SVGAGI (reference sequence). With 2 bases removed from V and 0 bases from J, the gap between germline ends came to 8 bases.

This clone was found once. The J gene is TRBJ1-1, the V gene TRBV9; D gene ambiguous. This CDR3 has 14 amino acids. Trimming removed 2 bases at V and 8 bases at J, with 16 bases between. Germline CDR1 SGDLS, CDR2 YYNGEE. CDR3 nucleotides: TGTGCCAGCAGCGTTTTACTAGAGGGTCCCGAAGCTTTCTTT. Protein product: CASSVLLEGPEAFF.

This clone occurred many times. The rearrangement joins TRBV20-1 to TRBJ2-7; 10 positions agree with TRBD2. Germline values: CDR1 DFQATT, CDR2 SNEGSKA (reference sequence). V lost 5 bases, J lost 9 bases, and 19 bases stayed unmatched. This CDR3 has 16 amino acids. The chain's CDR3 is CSAYPAGGLAEGRQYF. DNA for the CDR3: TGCAGTGCTTACCCTGCTGGAGGACTAGCGGAGGGGAGGCAGTACTTC.

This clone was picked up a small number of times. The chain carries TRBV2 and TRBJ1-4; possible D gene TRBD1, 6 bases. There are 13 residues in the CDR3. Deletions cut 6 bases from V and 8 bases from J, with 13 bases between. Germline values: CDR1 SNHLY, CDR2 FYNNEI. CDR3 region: CASSGDTYEKLFF. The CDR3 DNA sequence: TGTGCCAGCAGCGGGGACACCTACGAAAAACTGTTTTTT.

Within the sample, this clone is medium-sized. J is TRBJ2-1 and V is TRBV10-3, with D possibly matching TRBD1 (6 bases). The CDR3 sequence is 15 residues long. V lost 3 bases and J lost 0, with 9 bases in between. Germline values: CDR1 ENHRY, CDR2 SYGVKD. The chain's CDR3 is CAISDSQGSYNEQFF. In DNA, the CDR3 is TGTGCCATCAGTGACTCACAGGGCTCCTACAATGAGCAGTTCTTC.

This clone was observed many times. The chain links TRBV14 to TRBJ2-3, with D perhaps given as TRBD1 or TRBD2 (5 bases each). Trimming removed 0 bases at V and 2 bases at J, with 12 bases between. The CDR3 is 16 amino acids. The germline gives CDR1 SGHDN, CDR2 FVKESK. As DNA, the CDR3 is TGTGCCAGCAGCCAAGAAGTCTGGGGGAACACAGATACGCAGTATTTT. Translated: CASSQEVWGNTDTQYF.

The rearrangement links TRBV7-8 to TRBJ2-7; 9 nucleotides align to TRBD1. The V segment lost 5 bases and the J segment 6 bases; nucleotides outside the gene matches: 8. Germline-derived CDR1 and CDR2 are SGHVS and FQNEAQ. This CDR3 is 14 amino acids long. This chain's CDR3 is CASSPGTGSFEQYF. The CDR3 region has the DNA TGTGCCAGCAGCCCCGGGACAGGGTCTTTCGAGCAGTACTTC.

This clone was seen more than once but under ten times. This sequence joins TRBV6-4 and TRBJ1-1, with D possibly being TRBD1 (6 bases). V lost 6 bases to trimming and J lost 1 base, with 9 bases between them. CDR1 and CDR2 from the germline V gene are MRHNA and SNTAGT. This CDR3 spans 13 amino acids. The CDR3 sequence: CASSLDRNTEAFF. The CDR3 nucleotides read TGTGCCAGCAGCCTGGACAGGAACACTGAAGCTTTCTTT.

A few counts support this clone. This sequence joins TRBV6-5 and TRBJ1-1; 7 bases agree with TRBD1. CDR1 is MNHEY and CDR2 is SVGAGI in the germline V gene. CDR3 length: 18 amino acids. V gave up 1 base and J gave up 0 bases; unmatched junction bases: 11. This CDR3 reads CASSYFTTGIRLNTEAFF. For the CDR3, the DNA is TGTGCCAGCAGTTACTTTACGACAGGGATCCGCTTGAACACTGAAGCTTTCTTT.

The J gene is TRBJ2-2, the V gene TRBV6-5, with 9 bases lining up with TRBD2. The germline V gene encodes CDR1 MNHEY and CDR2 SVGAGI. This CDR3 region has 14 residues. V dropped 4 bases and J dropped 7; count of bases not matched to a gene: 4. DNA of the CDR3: TGTGCCAGCAGTTCGACTAGCGGCGGCGGGGAGCTGTTTTTT. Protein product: CASSSTSGGGELFF.

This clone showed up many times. For the CDR3, the DNA is TGTGCCAGTAGTATAGGAGGACATACGCAGTATTTT. Protein: CASSIGGHTQYF. The chain is built from TRBV19 and TRBJ2-3; D call uncertain. Germline lookup yields CDR1 LNHDA and CDR2 SQIVND (reference sequence). The CDR3 length is 12 residues. V was cut by 1 base and J by 7 bases, with 6 bases left in between.

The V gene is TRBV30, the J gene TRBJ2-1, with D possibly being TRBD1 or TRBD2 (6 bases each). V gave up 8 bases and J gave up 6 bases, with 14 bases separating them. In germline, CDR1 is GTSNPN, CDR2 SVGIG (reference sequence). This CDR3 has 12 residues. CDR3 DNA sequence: TGTGCCGGGCGGAGGGGGGCCAATGAGCAGTTCTTC. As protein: CAGRRGANEQFF. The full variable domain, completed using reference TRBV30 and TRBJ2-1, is SQTIHQWPATLVQPVGSPLSLECTVEGTSNPNLYWYRQAAGRGLQLLFYSVGIGQISSEVPQNLSASRPQDRQFILSSKKLLLSDSGFYLCAGRRGANEQFFGPGTRLTVL.

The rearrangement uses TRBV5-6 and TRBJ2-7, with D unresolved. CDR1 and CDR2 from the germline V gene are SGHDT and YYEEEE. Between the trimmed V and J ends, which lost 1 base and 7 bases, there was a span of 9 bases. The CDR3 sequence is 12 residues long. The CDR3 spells CASSLTNTEQYF. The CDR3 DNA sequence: TGTGCCAGCAGCTTGACCAACACGGAGCAGTACTTC.

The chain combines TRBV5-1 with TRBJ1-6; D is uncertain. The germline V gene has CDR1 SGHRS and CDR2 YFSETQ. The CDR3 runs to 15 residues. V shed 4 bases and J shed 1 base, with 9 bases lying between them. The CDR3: CASSGSASYNSPLHF. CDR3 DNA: TGCGCCAGCAGCGGGTCCGCGTCCTATAATTCACCCCTCCACTTT.

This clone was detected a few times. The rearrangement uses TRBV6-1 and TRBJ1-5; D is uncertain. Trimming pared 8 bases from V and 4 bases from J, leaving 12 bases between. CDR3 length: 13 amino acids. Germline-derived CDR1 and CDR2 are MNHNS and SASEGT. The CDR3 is CASQPGANQPQHF. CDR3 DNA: TGTGCCAGCCAACCGGGAGCAAATCAGCCCCAGCATTTT.

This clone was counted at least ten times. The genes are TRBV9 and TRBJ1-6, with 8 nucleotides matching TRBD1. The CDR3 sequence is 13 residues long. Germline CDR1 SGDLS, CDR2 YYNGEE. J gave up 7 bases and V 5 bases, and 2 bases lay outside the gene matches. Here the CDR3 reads CASRQGENSPLHF. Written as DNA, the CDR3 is TGTGCCAGCAGACAGGGGGAGAATTCACCCCTCCACTTT. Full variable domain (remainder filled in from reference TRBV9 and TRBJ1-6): DSGVTQTPKHLITATGQRVTLRCSPRSGDLSVYWYQQSLDQGLQFLIQYYNGEERAKGNILERFSAQQFPDLHSELNLSSLELGDSALYFCASRQGENSPLHFGNGTRLTVT.

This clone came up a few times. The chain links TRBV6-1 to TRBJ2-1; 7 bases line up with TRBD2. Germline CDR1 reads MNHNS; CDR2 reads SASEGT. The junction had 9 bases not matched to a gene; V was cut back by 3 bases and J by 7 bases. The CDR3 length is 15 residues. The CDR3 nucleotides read TGTGCCAGCAGTGATGATGGACTAGAGATGAATGAGCAGTTCTTC. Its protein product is CASSDDGLEMNEQFF.

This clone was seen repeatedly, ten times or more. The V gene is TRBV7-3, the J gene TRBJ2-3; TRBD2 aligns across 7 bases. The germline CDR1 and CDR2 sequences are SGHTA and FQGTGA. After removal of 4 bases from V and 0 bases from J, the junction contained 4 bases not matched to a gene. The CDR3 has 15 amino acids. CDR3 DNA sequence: TGTGCCAGCAGCTGGGGTAGCGGGAGCACAGATACGCAGTATTTT. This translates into CASSWGSGSTDTQYF.

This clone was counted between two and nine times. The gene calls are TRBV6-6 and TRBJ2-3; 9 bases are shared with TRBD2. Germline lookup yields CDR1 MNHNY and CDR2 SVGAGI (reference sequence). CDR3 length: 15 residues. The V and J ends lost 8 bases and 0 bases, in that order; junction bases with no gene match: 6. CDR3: CASQVLAGSTDTQYF. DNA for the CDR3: TGTGCCAGCCAGGTACTAGCGGGTAGCACAGATACGCAGTATTTT.

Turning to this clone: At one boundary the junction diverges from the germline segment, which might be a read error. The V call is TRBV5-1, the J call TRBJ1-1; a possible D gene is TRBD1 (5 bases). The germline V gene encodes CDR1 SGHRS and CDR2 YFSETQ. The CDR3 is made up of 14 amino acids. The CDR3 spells CASILGTEGTEAFF. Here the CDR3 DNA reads TGCGCCAGCATCTTGGGGACTGAGGGCACTGAAGCTTTTTTT.